The 6 T cell receptor beta chains below come from one sample, sequenced in a study of identical twins. TCRdb fed the 5' RACE reads into MiXCR, producing one record per CDR3 protein. Among 690,000 or so distinct CDR3 sequences listed, roughly 6% were seen once. The specimen was naive T cells sorted from blood. Receptor source: a young man in good health.

This clonotype was observed a few times. The chain joins TRBV11-2 to TRBJ2-5; 11 nucleotides line up with TRBD2. From germline, CDR1 is SGHAT and CDR2 FQNNGV. With 1 base clipped from V and 5 bases from J, the junction kept 12 bases outside the gene matches. The CDR3 is 18 residues long. Here the CDR3 DNA reads TGTGCCAGCAGCTTAGTGTCTAGCGGGAGGTCGGCAGGGGAGACCCAGTACTTC. Translated, it gives CASSLVSSGRSAGETQYF. Using reference TRBV11-2 and TRBJ2-5 for the parts outside the CDR3, the full variable domain is EAGVAQSPRYKIIEKRQSVAFWCNPISGHATLYWYQQILGQGPKLLIQFQNNGVVDDSQLPKDRFSAERLKGVDSTLKIQPAKLEDSAVYLCASSLVSSGRSAGETQYFGPGTRLLVL.

This clonotype was detected many times. The chain couples TRBV7-3 to TRBJ2-1; D is ambiguous. The CDR3 extends over 15 amino acids. The germline V gene encodes CDR1 SGHTA and CDR2 FQGTGA. V was cut by 4 bases and J by 0 bases, with 10 bases left in between. This CDR3 reads CASSSEFSSYNEQFF. The CDR3 coding sequence is TGTGCCAGCAGCTCTGAATTCAGCTCCTACAATGAGCAGTTCTTC.

This clonotype has ten or more counts. The V and J genes are TRBV14 and TRBJ2-3; no reliable D call. The CDR3 contains 11 residues. Per the germline V gene, CDR1 is SGHDN and CDR2 is FVKESK. The ends were cut back, 0 bases at V and 7 bases at J, with 2 bases in the middle. The CDR3, as DNA: TGTGCCAGCAGCCAAGATTATACGCAGTATTTT. Amino acid sequence: CASSQDYTQYF.

In this sample, this clonotype turned up a few times. The chain joins TRBV12-3 or TRBV12-4 to TRBJ2-7; possibly TRBD1 for D (6 bases). V was clipped by 6 bases and J by 5 bases, with 20 bases between them. This CDR3 has 15 residues. CDR3 DNA: TGTGCCAGCAGAGCTTACTTAGGGGGTGGGAACGAGCAGTACTTC. Translated: CASRAYLGGGNEQYF.

This clonotype appeared many times. The chain uses TRBV4-3 and TRBJ2-1; 11 bases agree with TRBD2. Germline CDR1 reads LGHNA; CDR2 reads YSLEER. The ends lost 5 bases at V and 5 bases at J; junction bases unmatched: 8. The CDR3 runs to 16 residues. The CDR3 DNA reads TGCGCCAGCAGCTATTCTAGCGGGAGGACCAACAATGAGCAGTTCTTC. This encodes CASSYSSGRTNNEQFF.

This clonotype was seen many times. V gene TRBV20-1 combines with J gene TRBJ2-1, with 9 bases that match TRBD2. J lost 7 bases, V lost 0 bases, and 10 bases had no gene match. In germline, CDR1 is DFQATT, CDR2 SNEGSKA (reference sequence). This CDR3 contains 16 residues. The CDR3 region is CSARDSGAGGWNEQFF. In DNA, the CDR3 is TGCAGTGCTAGAGATAGTGGTGCGGGAGGGTGGAATGAGCAGTTCTTC.